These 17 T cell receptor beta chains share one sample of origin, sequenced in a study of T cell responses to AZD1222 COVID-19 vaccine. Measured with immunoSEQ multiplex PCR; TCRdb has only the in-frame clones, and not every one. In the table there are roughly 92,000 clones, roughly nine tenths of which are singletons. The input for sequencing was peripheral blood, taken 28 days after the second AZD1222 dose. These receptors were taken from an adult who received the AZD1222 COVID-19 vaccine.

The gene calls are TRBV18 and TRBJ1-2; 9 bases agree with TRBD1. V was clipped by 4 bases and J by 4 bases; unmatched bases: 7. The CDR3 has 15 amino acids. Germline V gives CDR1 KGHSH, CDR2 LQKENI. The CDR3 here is CASSQRTGEFYGYTF. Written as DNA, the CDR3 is TGTGCCAGCTCACAACGGACAGGGGAGTTCTATGGCTACACCTTC.

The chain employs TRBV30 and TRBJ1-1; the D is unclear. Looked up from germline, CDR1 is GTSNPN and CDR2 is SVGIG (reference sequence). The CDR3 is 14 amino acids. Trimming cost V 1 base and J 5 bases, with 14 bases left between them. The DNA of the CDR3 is TGTGCCTGGAGTGGGGAACATCGGGGTACTGAAGCTTTCTTT. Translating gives CAWSGEHRGTEAFF.

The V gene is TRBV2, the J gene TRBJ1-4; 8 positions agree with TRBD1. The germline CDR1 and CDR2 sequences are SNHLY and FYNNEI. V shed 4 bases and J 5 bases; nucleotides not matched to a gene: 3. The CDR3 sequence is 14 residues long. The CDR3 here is CASSVGDRNEKLFF. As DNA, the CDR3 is TGTGCCAGCAGTGTTGGGGACAGGAATGAAAAACTGTTTTTT.

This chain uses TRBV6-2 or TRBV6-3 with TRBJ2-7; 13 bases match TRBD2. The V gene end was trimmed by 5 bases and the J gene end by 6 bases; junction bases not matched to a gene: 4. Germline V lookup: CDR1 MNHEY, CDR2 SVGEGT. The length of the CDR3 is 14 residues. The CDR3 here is CASSNGLAGAEQYF. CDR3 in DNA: TGTGCCAGCAGTAACGGACTAGCGGGGGCCGAGCAGTACTTC.

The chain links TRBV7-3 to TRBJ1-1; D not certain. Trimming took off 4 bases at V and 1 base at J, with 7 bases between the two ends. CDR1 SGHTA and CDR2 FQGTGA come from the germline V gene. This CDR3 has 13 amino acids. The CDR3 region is CASSSRPNTEAFF. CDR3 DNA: TGTGCCAGCAGCTCCAGACCGAACACTGAAGCTTTCTTT.

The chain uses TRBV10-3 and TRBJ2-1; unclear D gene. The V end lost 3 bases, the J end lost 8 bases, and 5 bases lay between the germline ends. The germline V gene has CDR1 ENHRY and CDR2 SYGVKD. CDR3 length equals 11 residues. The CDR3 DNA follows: TGTGCCATCAGTGATATGTATGAGCAGTTCTTC. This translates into CAISDMYEQFF.

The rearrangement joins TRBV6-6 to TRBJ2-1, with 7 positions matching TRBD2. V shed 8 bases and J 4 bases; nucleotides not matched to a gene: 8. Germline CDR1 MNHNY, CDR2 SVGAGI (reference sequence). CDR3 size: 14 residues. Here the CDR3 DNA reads TGTGCCAGCTCCTCTAGCGGCAGATACAATGAGCAGTTCTTC. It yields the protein CASSSSGRYNEQFF.

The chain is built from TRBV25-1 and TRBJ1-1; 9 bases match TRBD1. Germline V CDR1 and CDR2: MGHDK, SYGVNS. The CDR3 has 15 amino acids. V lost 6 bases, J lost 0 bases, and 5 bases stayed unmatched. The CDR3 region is CASRARTGVNTEAFF. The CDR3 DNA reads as TGTGCCAGCAGGGCAAGGACAGGGGTGAACACTGAAGCTTTCTTT. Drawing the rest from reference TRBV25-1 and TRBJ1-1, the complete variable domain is EADIYQTPRYLVIGTGKKITLECSQTMGHDKMYWYQQDPGMELHLIHYSYGVNSTEKGDLSSESTVSRIRTEHFPLTLESARPSHTSQYLCASRARTGVNTEAFFGQGTRLTVV.

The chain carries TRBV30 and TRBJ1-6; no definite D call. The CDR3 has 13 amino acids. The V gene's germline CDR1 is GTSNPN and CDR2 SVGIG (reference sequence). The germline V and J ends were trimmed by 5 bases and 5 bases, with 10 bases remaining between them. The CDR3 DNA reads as TGTGCCTGGGGGCTCAGTAATAATTCACCCCTCCACTTT. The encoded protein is CAWGLSNNSPLHF.

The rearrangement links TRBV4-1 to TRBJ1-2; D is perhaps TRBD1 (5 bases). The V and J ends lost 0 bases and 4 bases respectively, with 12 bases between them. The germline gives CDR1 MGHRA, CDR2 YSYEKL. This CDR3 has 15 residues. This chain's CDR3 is CASSQEQAAGYGYTF. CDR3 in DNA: TGCGCCAGCAGCCAAGAACAGGCCGCCGGCTATGGCTACACCTTC.

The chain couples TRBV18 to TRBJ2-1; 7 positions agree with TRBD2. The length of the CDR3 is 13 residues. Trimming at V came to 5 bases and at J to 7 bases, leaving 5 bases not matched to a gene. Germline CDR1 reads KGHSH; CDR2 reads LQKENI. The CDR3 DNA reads TGTGCCAGCTCAATGGGACTATTAAATGAGCAGTTCTTC. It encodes CASSMGLLNEQFF. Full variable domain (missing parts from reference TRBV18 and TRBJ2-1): NAGVMQNPRHLVRRRGQEARLRCSPMKGHSHVYWYRQLPEEGLKFMVYLQKENIIDESGMPKERFSAEFPKEGPSILRIQQVVRGDSAAYFCASSMGLLNEQFFGPGTRLTVL.

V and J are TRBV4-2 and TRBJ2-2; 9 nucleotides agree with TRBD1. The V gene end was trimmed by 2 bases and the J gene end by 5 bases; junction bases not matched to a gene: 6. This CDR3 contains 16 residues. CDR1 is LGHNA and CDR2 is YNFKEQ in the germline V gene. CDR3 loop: CASSQTGQGRTGELFF. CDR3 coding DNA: TGTGCCAGCAGCCAAACGGGACAGGGTCGGACCGGGGAGCTGTTTTTT.

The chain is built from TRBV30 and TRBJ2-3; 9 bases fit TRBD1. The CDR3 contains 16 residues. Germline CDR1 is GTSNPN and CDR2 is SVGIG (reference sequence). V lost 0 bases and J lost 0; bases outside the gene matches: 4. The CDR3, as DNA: TGTGCCTGGAGTGTTACAGGGGGCCCTAGCACAGATACGCAGTATTTT. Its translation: CAWSVTGGPSTDTQYF. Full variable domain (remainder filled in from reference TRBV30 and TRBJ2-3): SQTIHQWPATLVQPVGSPLSLECTVEGTSNPNLYWYRQAAGRGLQLLFYSVGIGQISSEVPQNLSASRPQDRQFILSSKKLLLSDSGFYLCAWSVTGGPSTDTQYFGPGTRLTVL.

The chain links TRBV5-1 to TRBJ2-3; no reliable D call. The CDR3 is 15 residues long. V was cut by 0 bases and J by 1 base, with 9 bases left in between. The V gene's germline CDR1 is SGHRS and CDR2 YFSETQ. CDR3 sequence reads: CASSLAARGTDTQYF. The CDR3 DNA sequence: TGCGCCAGCAGCTTGGCGGCTAGAGGCACAGATACGCAGTATTTT.

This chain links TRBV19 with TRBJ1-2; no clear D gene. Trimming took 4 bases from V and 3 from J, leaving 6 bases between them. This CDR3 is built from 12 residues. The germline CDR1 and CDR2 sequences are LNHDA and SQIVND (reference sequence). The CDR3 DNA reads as TGTGCCAGTAGTACAGCCTACTATGGCTACACCTTC. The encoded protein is CASSTAYYGYTF.

This chain's CDR3 is CASSILGQGPPEFF. CDR3 bases: TGTGCCAGCAGTATTTTAGGACAGGGGCCTCCGGAATTCTTC. The chain combines TRBV2 with TRBJ2-1; TRBD1 matches at 9 bases. Germline loops: CDR1 SNHLY, CDR2 FYNNEI. This CDR3 region has 14 residues. Trimming cost V 5 bases and J 16 bases; bases outside gene matches: 15.

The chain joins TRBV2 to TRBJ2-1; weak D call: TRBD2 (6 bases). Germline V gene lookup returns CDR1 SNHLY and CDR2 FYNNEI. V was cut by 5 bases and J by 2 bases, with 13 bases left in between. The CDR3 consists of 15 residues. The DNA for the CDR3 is TGTGCCAGCAGTACCCGGGACTCGGCCTACAATGAGCAGTTCTTC. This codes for CASSTRDSAYNEQFF.